This TCR beta chain derives from a study of T cells after yellow fever vaccination. This clonotype was observed at least ten times. Its specificity is unknown. TCRdb re-analysed the 5' RACE reads in MiXCR, keeping a single row per CDR3 protein. The sample includes about 300,000 distinct CDR3 sequences, 8.7% seen only once; the top ten take about 3.5%. Regarding the study as a whole: Sorted repertoires could include abundant contaminating clonotypes from bulk cells.

The CDR3 has 15 residues. V lost 0 bases and J lost 4, with 14 bases in between. Germline V gene sequence: CDR1 SGDLS, CDR2 YYNGEE. This sample comprised CD4+ T cells sorted from PBMCs, obtained 5 days after the yellow fever booster vaccination. The receptor comes from a young man who received the YFV17D yellow fever vaccine. V usage is TRBV9 and J usage is TRBJ2-7; TRBD1 might be the D (5 bases). The CDR3 DNA sequence: TGTGCCAGCAGCGTAGTGGCCAGGGCCCCTTACGAGCAGTACGTC. Its protein product is CASSVVARAPYEQYV.